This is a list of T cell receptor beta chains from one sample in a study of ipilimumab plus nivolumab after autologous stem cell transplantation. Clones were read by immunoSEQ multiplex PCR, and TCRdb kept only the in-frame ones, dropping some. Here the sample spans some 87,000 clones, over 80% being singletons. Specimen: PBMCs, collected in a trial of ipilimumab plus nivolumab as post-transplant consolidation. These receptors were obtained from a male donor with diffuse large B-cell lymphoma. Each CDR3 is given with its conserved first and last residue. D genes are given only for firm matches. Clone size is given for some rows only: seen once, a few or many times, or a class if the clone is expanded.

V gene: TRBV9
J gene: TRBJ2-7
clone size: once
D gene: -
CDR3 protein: CASSAGGQSYEQYF
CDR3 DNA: TGTGCCAGCAGCGCGGGGGGCCAGTCCTACGAGCAGTACTTC

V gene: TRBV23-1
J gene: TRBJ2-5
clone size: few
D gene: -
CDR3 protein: CASSPRLIRDETQYF
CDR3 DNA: TGCGCCAGCAGTCCCCGACTAATAAGAGATGAGACCCAGTACTTC

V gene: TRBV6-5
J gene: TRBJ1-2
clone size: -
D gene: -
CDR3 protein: CASTRRPTGDYGYTF
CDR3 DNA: TGTGCCAGCACCCGACGGCCAACGGGCGATTATGGCTACACCTTC

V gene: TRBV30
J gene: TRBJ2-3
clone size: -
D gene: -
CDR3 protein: CAWSGSRGTDTQYF
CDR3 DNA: TGTGCCTGGAGTGGGAGTAGAGGCACAGATACGCAGTATTTT

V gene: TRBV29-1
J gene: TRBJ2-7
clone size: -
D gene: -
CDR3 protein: CSATGSTYEQYF
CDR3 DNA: TGCAGCGCAACAGGGTCTACCTACGAGCAGTACTTC

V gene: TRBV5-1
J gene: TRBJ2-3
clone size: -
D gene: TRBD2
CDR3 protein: CASSLVPSGGEDTQYF
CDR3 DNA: TGCGCCAGCAGCTTGGTACCTAGCGGGGGGGAAGATACGCAGTATTTT

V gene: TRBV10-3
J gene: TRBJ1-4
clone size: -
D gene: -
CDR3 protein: CAISESVNEKLFF
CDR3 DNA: TGTGCCATCAGTGAGTCAGTTAATGAAAAACTGTTTTTT

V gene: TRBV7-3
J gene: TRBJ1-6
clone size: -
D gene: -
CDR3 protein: CASSLGLNSPLHF
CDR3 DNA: TGTGCCAGCAGCTTAGGGCTCAATTCACCCCTCCACTTT

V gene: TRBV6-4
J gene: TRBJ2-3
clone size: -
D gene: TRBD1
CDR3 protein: CASTDRGSDTQYF
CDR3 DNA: TGTGCCAGCACGGACAGGGGATCGGATACGCAGTATTTT

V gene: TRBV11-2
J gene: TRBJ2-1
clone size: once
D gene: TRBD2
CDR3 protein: CASSRSSGGGEQFF
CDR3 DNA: TGTGCCAGCAGCCGTAGTAGCGGGGGCGGTGAGCAGTTCTTC

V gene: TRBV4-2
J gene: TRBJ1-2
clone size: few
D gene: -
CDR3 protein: CASSQDPVSGYGYTF
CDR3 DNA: TGTGCCAGCAGCCAAGATCCAGTCTCAGGCTATGGCTACACCTTC

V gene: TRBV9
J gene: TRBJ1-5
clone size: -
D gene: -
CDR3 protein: CASSVGPERNQPQHF
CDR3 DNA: TGTGCCAGCAGCGTAGGACCCGAAAGGAATCAGCCCCAGCATTTT

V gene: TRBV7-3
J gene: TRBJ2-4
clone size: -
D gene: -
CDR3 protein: CASSTRDGTLQANIQYF
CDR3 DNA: TGTGCCAGCAGCACACGGGATGGGACACTTCAGGCGAACATTCAGTACTTC

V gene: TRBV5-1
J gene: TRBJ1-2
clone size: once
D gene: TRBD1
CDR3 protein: CASRFTTGSNYGYTF
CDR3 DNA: TGCGCCAGCAGATTTACGACAGGGTCTAACTATGGCTACACCTTC

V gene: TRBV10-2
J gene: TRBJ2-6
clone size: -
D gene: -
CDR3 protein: CASSDQFSGANVLTF
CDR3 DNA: TGCGCCAGCAGTGATCAGTTCTCTGGGGCCAACGTCCTGACTTTC

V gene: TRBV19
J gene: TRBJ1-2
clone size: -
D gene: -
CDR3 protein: CASSIDEASHTF
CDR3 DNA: TGTGCCAGTAGTATAGATGAAGCCAGTCACACCTTC

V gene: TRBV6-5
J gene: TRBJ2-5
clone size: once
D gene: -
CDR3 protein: CASSYSTFGGETQYF
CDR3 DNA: TGTGCCAGCAGTTACTCGACCTTCGGAGGGGAGACCCAGTACTTC

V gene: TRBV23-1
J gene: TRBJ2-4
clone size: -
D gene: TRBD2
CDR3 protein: CASSHGAGGPRAKNIQYF
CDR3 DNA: TGCGCCAGCAGTCATGGGGCGGGGGGGCCGAGAGCCAAAAACATTCAGTACTTC

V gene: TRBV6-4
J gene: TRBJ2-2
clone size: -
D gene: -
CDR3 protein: CASSPATGELFF
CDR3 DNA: TGTGCCAGCAGCCCTGCCACCGGGGAGCTGTTTTTT

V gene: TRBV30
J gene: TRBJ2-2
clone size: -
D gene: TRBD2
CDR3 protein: CASPRLVAGGLGDPGELFF
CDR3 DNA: TGTGCCTCCCCGAGGTTGGTAGCGGGGGGTCTCGGGGACCCCGGGGAGCTGTTTTTT

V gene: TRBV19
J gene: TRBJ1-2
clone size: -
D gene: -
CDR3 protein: CASNGQGSYGYTF
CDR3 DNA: TGTGCCAGTAATGGGCAGGGGAGCTATGGCTACACCTTC

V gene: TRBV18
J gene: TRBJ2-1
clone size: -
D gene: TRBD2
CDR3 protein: CASSPQTSGGAGEQFF
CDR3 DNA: TGTGCCAGCTCACCTCAGACTAGCGGGGGGGCCGGTGAGCAGTTCTTC

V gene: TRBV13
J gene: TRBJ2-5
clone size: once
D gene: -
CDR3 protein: CASSLGLFFKGQETQYF
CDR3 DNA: TGTGCCAGCAGCCTGGGCCTTTTCTTCAAGGGACAAGAGACCCAGTACTTC

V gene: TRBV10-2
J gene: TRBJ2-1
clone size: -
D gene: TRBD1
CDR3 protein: CASRTGGSNEQFF
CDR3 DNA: TGCGCCAGCAGAACAGGGGGCTCGAATGAGCAGTTCTTC

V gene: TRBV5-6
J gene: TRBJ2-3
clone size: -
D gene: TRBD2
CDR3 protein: CASRGLARDTQYF
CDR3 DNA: TGTGCAAGCCGAGGACTAGCGCGAGATACGCAGTATTTT

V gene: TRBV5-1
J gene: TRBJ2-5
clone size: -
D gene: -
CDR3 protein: CASSLEHGQETQYF
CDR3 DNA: TGCGCCAGCAGCTTGGAGCACGGTCAAGAGACCCAGTACTTC

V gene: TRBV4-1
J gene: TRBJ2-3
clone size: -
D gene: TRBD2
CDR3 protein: CASSQDRAELASDTQYF
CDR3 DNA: TGCGCCAGCAGCCAAGATCGGGCAGAACTAGCGTCGGATACGCAGTATTTT

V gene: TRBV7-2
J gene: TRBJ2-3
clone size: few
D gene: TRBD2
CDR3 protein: CASSRSGVGDTQYF
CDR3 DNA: TGTGCCAGCAGCCGTAGCGGGGTTGGGGATACGCAGTATTTT

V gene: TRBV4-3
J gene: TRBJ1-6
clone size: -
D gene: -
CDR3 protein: CASSPGQLSNSPLHF
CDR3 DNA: TGCGCCAGCAGCCCGGGGCAGTTATCTAATTCACCCCTCCACTTT

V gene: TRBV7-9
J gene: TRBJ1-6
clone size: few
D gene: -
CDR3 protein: CASSLPGQLAPLHF
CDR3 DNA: TGTGCCAGCAGCTTGCCGGGACAATTGGCACCCCTCCACTTT

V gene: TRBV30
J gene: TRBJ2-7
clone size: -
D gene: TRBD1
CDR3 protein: CAWSVLQGSSKEQYF
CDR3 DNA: TGTGCCTGGAGTGTACTACAGGGGTCTTCAAAAGAGCAGTACTTC

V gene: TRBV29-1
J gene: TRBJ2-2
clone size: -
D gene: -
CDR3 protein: CSALVRATNTGELFF
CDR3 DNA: TGCAGCGCCCTGGTCAGGGCTACGAACACCGGGGAGCTGTTTTTT

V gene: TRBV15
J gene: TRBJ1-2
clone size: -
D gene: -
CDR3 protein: CATSPANRDHYGYTF
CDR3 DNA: TGTGCCACCAGCCCGGCCAACAGGGACCACTATGGCTACACCTTC

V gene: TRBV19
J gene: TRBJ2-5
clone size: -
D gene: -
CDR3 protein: CASSIDRLSSQETQYF
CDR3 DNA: TGTGCCAGTAGTATAGATCGCCTAAGCAGCCAAGAGACCCAGTACTTC

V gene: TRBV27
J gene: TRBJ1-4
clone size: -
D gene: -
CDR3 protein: CARTQCGPKEKLFF
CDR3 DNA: TGTGCCAGGACCCAGTGTGGTCCGAAGGAAAAACTGTTTTTT

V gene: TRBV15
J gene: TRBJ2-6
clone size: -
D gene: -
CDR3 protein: CATSRDSGALAGANVLTF
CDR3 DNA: TGTGCCACCAGCAGAGATTCAGGCGCTCTGGCTGGGGCCAACGTCCTGACTTTC

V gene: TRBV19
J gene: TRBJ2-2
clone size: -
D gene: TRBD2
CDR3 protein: CASSMAGGNTGELFF
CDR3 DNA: TGTGCCAGTAGTATGGCGGGGGGAAACACCGGGGAGCTGTTTTTT

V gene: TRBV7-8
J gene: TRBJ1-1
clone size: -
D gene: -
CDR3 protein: CASSSRASLSTEAFF
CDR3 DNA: TGTGCCAGCAGCTCGAGGGCCTCATTGAGCACTGAAGCTTTCTTT

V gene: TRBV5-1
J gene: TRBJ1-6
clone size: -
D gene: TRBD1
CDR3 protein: CASSLGGQSGSPLHF
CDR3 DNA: TGCGCCAGCAGCTTGGGGGGACAGTCAGGTTCACCCCTCCACTTT

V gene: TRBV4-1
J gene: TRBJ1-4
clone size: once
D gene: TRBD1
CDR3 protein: CASSQEVRGRLNEKLFF
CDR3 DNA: TGCGCCAGCAGCCAAGAAGTAAGGGGGCGCCTTAATGAAAAACTGTTTTTT

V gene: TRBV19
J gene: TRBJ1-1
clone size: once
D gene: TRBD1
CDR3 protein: CASSPRGQGAGTEAFF
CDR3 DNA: TGTGCCAGTAGCCCCCGGGGACAGGGGGCTGGCACTGAAGCTTTCTTT

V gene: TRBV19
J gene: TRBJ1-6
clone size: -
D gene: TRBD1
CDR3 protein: CASSISGTGFSPLHF
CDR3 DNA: TGTGCCAGTAGTATATCCGGGACAGGGTTCTCACCCCTCCACTTT

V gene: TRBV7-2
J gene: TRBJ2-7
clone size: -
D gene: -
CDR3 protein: CASSHDSIPGEQYF
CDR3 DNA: TGTGCCAGCAGCCACGACAGTATCCCCGGTGAGCAGTACTTC

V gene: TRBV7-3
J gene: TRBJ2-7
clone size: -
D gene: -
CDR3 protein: CASSLAASSEQYF
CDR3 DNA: TGTGCCAGCAGCTTAGCGGCTAGCTCCGAGCAGTACTTC

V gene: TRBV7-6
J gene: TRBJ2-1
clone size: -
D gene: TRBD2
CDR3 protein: CASSLQSGGLYNEQFF
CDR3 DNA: TGTGCCAGCAGCTTACAGAGCGGGGGGCTTTACAATGAGCAGTTCTTC

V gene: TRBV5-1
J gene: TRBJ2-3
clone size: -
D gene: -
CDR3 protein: CASSLSSDTQYF
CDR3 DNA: TGCGCCAGCAGCTTGAGCTCAGATACGCAGTATTTT

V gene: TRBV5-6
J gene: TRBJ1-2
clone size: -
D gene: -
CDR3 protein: CASSLGGGGYTF
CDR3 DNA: TGTGCCAGCAGCTTAGGCGGGGGGGGCTACACCTTC

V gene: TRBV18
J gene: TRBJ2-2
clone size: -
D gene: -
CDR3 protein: CASSPPNTGELFF
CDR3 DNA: TGTGCCAGCTCACCACCCAACACCGGGGAGCTGTTTTTT

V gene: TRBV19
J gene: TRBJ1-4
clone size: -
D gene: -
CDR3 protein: CASSIERDNNEKLFF
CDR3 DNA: TGTGCCAGTAGTATAGAGAGAGATAATAATGAAAAACTGTTTTTT

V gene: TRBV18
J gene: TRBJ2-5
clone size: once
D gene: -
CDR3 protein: CASSPDSQETQYF
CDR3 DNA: TGTGCCAGCTCACCAGACAGCCAAGAGACCCAGTACTTC

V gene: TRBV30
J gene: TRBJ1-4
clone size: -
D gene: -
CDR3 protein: CAWSPQPGEKLFF
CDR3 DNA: TGTGCCTGGAGTCCACAACCGGGTGAAAAACTGTTTTTT

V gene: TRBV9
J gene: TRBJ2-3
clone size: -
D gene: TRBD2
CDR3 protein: CASSAGTSGGPDTQYF
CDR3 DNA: TGTGCCAGCAGCGCCGGGACTAGCGGGGGCCCAGATACGCAGTATTTT

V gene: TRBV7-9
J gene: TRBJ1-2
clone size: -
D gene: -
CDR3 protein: CASSPGAGIYGYTF
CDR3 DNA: TGTGCCAGCAGCCCGGGGGCGGGGATATATGGCTACACCTTC